This is a list of T cell receptor beta chains from one sample in a study of blood T cell repertoires in COVID-19. Profiled with immunoSEQ multiplex PCR; TCRdb holds only in-frame clones, not every one. The sample records under 100,000 clones, 75% to 85% being singletons. Sequenced material: peripheral blood. These receptors were collected from a woman aged 40 to 55 with active or convalescent COVID-19. CDR3s include the opening cysteine and the closing phenylalanine or tryptophan. The order of the fields is CDR3 DNA, CDR3 protein, D gene, clone size, J gene, V gene. The D gene is left open where the match is weak. The size of a clone is reported for some rows only, either as once, few or many, or as a class for expanded clones.

CDR3nt: TGTGCCAGTAGTTCGGGAGACCTTCTTTCGAGGTACTTC; CDR3aa: CASSSGDLLSRYF; d_gene: .; abundance: .; j_gene: TRBJ2-7; v_gene: TRBV19
CDR3nt: TGCGCCAGCAGCTTGGGTACAGCGGGAGGGCCCACAGATACGCAGTATTTT; CDR3aa: CASSLGTAGGPTDTQYF; d_gene: TRBD2; abundance: .; j_gene: TRBJ2-3; v_gene: TRBV5-1
CDR3nt: TGTGCCAGCAGTTTCGGACAGGGAAATGGCTACACCTTC; CDR3aa: CASSFGQGNGYTF; d_gene: TRBD1; abundance: .; j_gene: TRBJ1-2; v_gene: TRBV12-3/TRBV12-4
CDR3nt: TGTGCCAGCAGCTACGGACAGGGGGTTAGGAGAGACTACACCTTC; CDR3aa: CASSYGQGVRRDYTF; d_gene: TRBD1; abundance: .; j_gene: TRBJ1-2; v_gene: TRBV7-9
CDR3nt: TGTGCCAGCAGCGTAGTAGTTCGGACAGGGGGGAATTACGAGCAGTACTTC; CDR3aa: CASSVVVRTGGNYEQYF; d_gene: TRBD1; abundance: few; j_gene: TRBJ2-7; v_gene: TRBV9
CDR3nt: TGCGCCAGCAGCATCGGGACAGGGAGCCTTGAAGCTTTCTTT; CDR3aa: CASSIGTGSLEAFF; d_gene: TRBD1; abundance: once; j_gene: TRBJ1-1; v_gene: TRBV5-1
CDR3nt: TGTGCCAGCAGTTCCCTTCAAGAGACCCAGTACTTC; CDR3aa: CASSSLQETQYF; d_gene: .; abundance: .; j_gene: TRBJ2-5; v_gene: TRBV12-3/TRBV12-4
CDR3nt: TGTGCCAGTACCCCCCGGGACACGTCTAATGAAAAACTGTTTTTT; CDR3aa: CASTPRDTSNEKLFF; d_gene: .; abundance: .; j_gene: TRBJ1-4; v_gene: TRBV19
CDR3nt: TGTGCCAGCAGTCGGGTATACGAGCAGTACTTC; CDR3aa: CASSRVYEQYF; d_gene: .; abundance: .; j_gene: TRBJ2-7; v_gene: TRBV28
CDR3nt: TGTGCCAGTGGATACAGGGAAGAGACCCAGTACTTC; CDR3aa: CASGYREETQYF; d_gene: .; abundance: .; j_gene: TRBJ2-5; v_gene: TRBV27
CDR3nt: TGTGCCAGCAGCCAGGGGGTAGGGGGAAATAGAAAGACCCAGTACTTC; CDR3aa: CASSQGVGGNRKTQYF; d_gene: .; abundance: .; j_gene: TRBJ2-5; v_gene: TRBV3-1/TRBV3-2
CDR3nt: TGTGCCAGCAGTAGGGCTAGCGGAAGCACAGATACGCAGTATTTT; CDR3aa: CASSRASGSTDTQYF; d_gene: TRBD2; abundance: .; j_gene: TRBJ2-3; v_gene: TRBV6-5
CDR3nt: TGCAGCGCCCGTGGCAGCCAAGAGACCCAGTACTTC; CDR3aa: CSARGSQETQYF; d_gene: .; abundance: .; j_gene: TRBJ2-5; v_gene: TRBV29-1
CDR3nt: TGTGCCAGCAGCTTGGTGCAGAATGAGCAGTTCTTC; CDR3aa: CASSLVQNEQFF; d_gene: .; abundance: .; j_gene: TRBJ2-1; v_gene: TRBV11-2
CDR3nt: TGTGCCAGCAGTTCTGGACAGGGGGACGGTGGCTACACCTTC; CDR3aa: CASSSGQGDGGYTF; d_gene: TRBD1; abundance: .; j_gene: TRBJ1-2; v_gene: TRBV27
CDR3nt: TGTGCCAGCAGTGACGCCGGGACAAGGCAGTTCTTC; CDR3aa: CASSDAGTRQFF; d_gene: .; abundance: once; j_gene: TRBJ2-1; v_gene: TRBV14
CDR3nt: TGCGCCAGCAGCTTGGCCCTAGCGAACACCGGGGAGCTGTTTTTT; CDR3aa: CASSLALANTGELFF; d_gene: .; abundance: once; j_gene: TRBJ2-2; v_gene: TRBV5-1
CDR3nt: TGTGCCAGCAGCTTAGACTGGCAGGGCGCCAAAGAGACCCAGTACTTC; CDR3aa: CASSLDWQGAKETQYF; d_gene: .; abundance: .; j_gene: TRBJ2-5; v_gene: TRBV7-7
CDR3nt: TGTGCTAGTGGTTCTGCAGGGATGGCTAATGAAAAACTGTTTTTT; CDR3aa: CASGSAGMANEKLFF; d_gene: .; abundance: .; j_gene: TRBJ1-4; v_gene: TRBV12-5
CDR3nt: TGTGCCAGCAGTAACCAGGGGGCTAGTGTAATTTACAATGAGCAGTTCTTC; CDR3aa: CASSNQGASVIYNEQFF; d_gene: TRBD1; abundance: few; j_gene: TRBJ2-1; v_gene: TRBV27
CDR3nt: TGTGCCAGCAGTTTCTTCACAGGGAACTATGGCTACACCTTC; CDR3aa: CASSFFTGNYGYTF; d_gene: .; abundance: .; j_gene: TRBJ1-2; v_gene: TRBV28
CDR3nt: TGTGCCAGCAGCAAATACTCTTCCTGGGAGACTCAAGAGACCCAGTACTTC; CDR3aa: CASSKYSSWETQETQYF; d_gene: .; abundance: .; j_gene: TRBJ2-5; v_gene: TRBV21-1
CDR3nt: TGTGCCAGCAGCCAAGGGCAGGGGACGGATTCACCCCTCCACTTT; CDR3aa: CASSQGQGTDSPLHF; d_gene: .; abundance: .; j_gene: TRBJ1-6; v_gene: TRBV3-1/TRBV3-2
CDR3nt: TGTGCCACCAGCGGGGGACGGATTAGGATCCATGAGCAGTTCTTC; CDR3aa: CATSGGRIRIHEQFF; d_gene: .; abundance: .; j_gene: TRBJ2-1; v_gene: TRBV24-1
CDR3nt: TGTGCCAGCTCACCACAAGGGGTCGATGAAAAACTGTTTTTT; CDR3aa: CASSPQGVDEKLFF; d_gene: .; abundance: .; j_gene: TRBJ1-4; v_gene: TRBV18
CDR3nt: TGTGCCAGCAGCCCCAGGGAAGCGGGGTCCTACAATGAGCAGTTCTTC; CDR3aa: CASSPREAGSYNEQFF; d_gene: TRBD2; abundance: many; j_gene: TRBJ2-1; v_gene: TRBV3-1/TRBV3-2
CDR3nt: TGTGCCAGCTCACCAAGATTAGCGGGAGAATTTAATAATGAGCAGTTCTTC; CDR3aa: CASSPRLAGEFNNEQFF; d_gene: TRBD2; abundance: .; j_gene: TRBJ2-1; v_gene: TRBV18
CDR3nt: TGTGCCATCAGTTCCGGTACTAGCGGGGGGGTAGATACGCAGTATTTT; CDR3aa: CAISSGTSGGVDTQYF; d_gene: TRBD2; abundance: .; j_gene: TRBJ2-3; v_gene: TRBV10-3
CDR3nt: TGTGCCAGCAGCCTCAGACTAGCGGGGCAAGAGACCCAGTACTTC; CDR3aa: CASSLRLAGQETQYF; d_gene: TRBD2; abundance: .; j_gene: TRBJ2-5; v_gene: TRBV3-1/TRBV3-2
CDR3nt: TGTGCCGCCGGCGGTGTTTCGGGTGAAAAACTGTTTTTT; CDR3aa: CAAGGVSGEKLFF; d_gene: .; abundance: few; j_gene: TRBJ1-4; v_gene: TRBV28
CDR3nt: TGCGCCAGCAGCTTGAGGACTAGCGGGGGGGCCGGGGAGCTGTTTTTT; CDR3aa: CASSLRTSGGAGELFF; d_gene: TRBD2; abundance: .; j_gene: TRBJ2-2; v_gene: TRBV5-1
CDR3nt: TGTGCCAGGAAGCGGGGTGTCAGTGAAGCTTTCTTT; CDR3aa: CARKRGVSEAFF; d_gene: .; abundance: .; j_gene: TRBJ1-1; v_gene: TRBV2
CDR3nt: TGTGCCAGCAGCCCCGGGACAGGGGCGAGCAATCAGCCCCAGCATTTT; CDR3aa: CASSPGTGASNQPQHF; d_gene: TRBD1; abundance: .; j_gene: TRBJ1-5; v_gene: TRBV7-8
CDR3nt: TGTGCCAGCAGCTTAGCCCCTTATCAGCCCCAGCATTTT; CDR3aa: CASSLAPYQPQHF; d_gene: .; abundance: .; j_gene: TRBJ1-5; v_gene: TRBV7-2
CDR3nt: TGCGCCAGCAGCCTACGACTCGCGAACACCGGGGAGCTGTTTTTT; CDR3aa: CASSLRLANTGELFF; d_gene: .; abundance: .; j_gene: TRBJ2-2; v_gene: TRBV5-1
CDR3nt: TGTGCCAGCAGCCAAGGACAGACGACAAATTCACCCCTCCACTTT; CDR3aa: CASSQGQTTNSPLHF; d_gene: .; abundance: .; j_gene: TRBJ1-6; v_gene: TRBV7-3
CDR3nt: TGTGCCAGCAGCTTATCGTGGCAGATTACAGATACGCAGTATTTT; CDR3aa: CASSLSWQITDTQYF; d_gene: .; abundance: .; j_gene: TRBJ2-3; v_gene: TRBV13
CDR3nt: TGTGCCAGCAGTTTATGGGCAGGGGGACCTAAGGAGCAGTACTTC; CDR3aa: CASSLWAGGPKEQYF; d_gene: TRBD1; abundance: .; j_gene: TRBJ2-7; v_gene: TRBV28
CDR3nt: TGTGCCAGCAGTTCCCTCGCAGGGGCGAGCTACGAGCAGTACTTC; CDR3aa: CASSSLAGASYEQYF; d_gene: .; abundance: .; j_gene: TRBJ2-7; v_gene: TRBV6-2/TRBV6-3
CDR3nt: TGTGCCAGCAGCTTAGCATGGGGAACAGGGTCTGAAGCTTTCTTT; CDR3aa: CASSLAWGTGSEAFF; d_gene: .; abundance: once; j_gene: TRBJ1-1; v_gene: TRBV7-6
CDR3nt: TGTGCCAGCAGTACCGGACGGGGGGAGACCCAGTACTTC; CDR3aa: CASSTGRGETQYF; d_gene: .; abundance: .; j_gene: TRBJ2-5; v_gene: TRBV6-2/TRBV6-3
CDR3nt: TGTGCCAGTAGTCTTCGCGGGGCAGGAAACACCATATATTTT; CDR3aa: CASSLRGAGNTIYF; d_gene: .; abundance: .; j_gene: TRBJ1-3; v_gene: TRBV19
CDR3nt: TGTGCCAGCAGCTTGGGGAGGGGTGGGGCCAACGTCCTGACTTTC; CDR3aa: CASSLGRGGANVLTF; d_gene: .; abundance: .; j_gene: TRBJ2-6; v_gene: TRBV5-4
CDR3nt: TGTGCCAGTAGTATCTACACAGCCTTAAACACTGAAGCTTTCTTT; CDR3aa: CASSIYTALNTEAFF; d_gene: .; abundance: .; j_gene: TRBJ1-1; v_gene: TRBV19
CDR3nt: TGTGCCAGCAGCACTCGGGATATGAGTCGGCCACCCCTCCACTTT; CDR3aa: CASSTRDMSRPPLHF; d_gene: .; abundance: .; j_gene: TRBJ1-6; v_gene: TRBV6-6
CDR3nt: TGTGCCAGCAGCTTCGCGACAGGGGTGAATGAGCAGTTCTTC; CDR3aa: CASSFATGVNEQFF; d_gene: TRBD1; abundance: .; j_gene: TRBJ2-1; v_gene: TRBV7-2
CDR3nt: TGCGCCAGCAGCTTGGAACCAGGGGTTGCAGATACGCAGTATTTT; CDR3aa: CASSLEPGVADTQYF; d_gene: .; abundance: .; j_gene: TRBJ2-3; v_gene: TRBV5-1
CDR3nt: TGTGCCAGCAGCTTATCGCGGAACACCGGGGAGCTGTTTTTT; CDR3aa: CASSLSRNTGELFF; d_gene: .; abundance: .; j_gene: TRBJ2-2; v_gene: TRBV7-9
CDR3nt: TGTGCCAGCAGCCGCCCCGGGGGGCAGCCCCAGCATTTT; CDR3aa: CASSRPGGQPQHF; d_gene: .; abundance: .; j_gene: TRBJ1-5; v_gene: TRBV28
CDR3nt: TGTGCCAGCAGCCAAGATGTGCGGGGGAACTATGGCTACACCTTC; CDR3aa: CASSQDVRGNYGYTF; d_gene: .; abundance: .; j_gene: TRBJ1-2; v_gene: TRBV4-2
CDR3nt: TGTGCCAGCAGCGTAAGTGGGGGTGGTACTAGCGCCTACAATGAGCAGTTCTTC; CDR3aa: CASSVSGGGTSAYNEQFF; d_gene: TRBD2; abundance: few; j_gene: TRBJ2-1; v_gene: TRBV9
CDR3nt: TGTGCCAGCTCACCGGCTAGCGCGAACACCGGGGAGCTGTTTTTT; CDR3aa: CASSPASANTGELFF; d_gene: .; abundance: .; j_gene: TRBJ2-2; v_gene: TRBV18
CDR3nt: TGTGCCAGCAGCGTAGGTTGGACACGCACAGATACGCAGTATTTT; CDR3aa: CASSVGWTRTDTQYF; d_gene: .; abundance: .; j_gene: TRBJ2-3; v_gene: TRBV9
CDR3nt: TGTGCCAGCAGTTTATATTCCGGACAGGGCCTGACTCGGGGCTACACCTTC; CDR3aa: CASSLYSGQGLTRGYTF; d_gene: TRBD1; abundance: .; j_gene: TRBJ1-2; v_gene: TRBV28
CDR3nt: TGTGCCATCACCAGCGGGAGAGAGAGTGAGCAGTTCTTC; CDR3aa: CAITSGRESEQFF; d_gene: TRBD2; abundance: .; j_gene: TRBJ2-1; v_gene: TRBV10-3